This entry describes one T cell receptor beta chain. This sample was included in a study of T cell changes during pregnancy in multiple sclerosis. Method: immunoSEQ multiplex PCR; TCRdb's copy keeps in-frame clones and lacks some. The sample shows 50,000 to 60,000 clones, around 90% of them seen only once. This CDR3 is 14 amino acids long. Germline V lookup: CDR1 SGHDT, CDR2 YYEEEE. Trimming took off 2 bases at V and 5 bases at J, with 11 bases between the two ends. The chain recombines TRBV5-6 with TRBJ2-1; D ambiguous. The source is a female donor with multiple sclerosis, enrolled in a pregnancy study. Sample: CD4+ T cells from peripheral blood mononuclear cells, taken in the first trimester of pregnancy. The CDR3 sequence is CASSFNFANNEQFF. DNA of the CDR3: TGTGCCAGCAGCTTTAACTTCGCCAACAATGAGCAGTTCTTC.